The 12 T cell receptor beta chains listed next were all sequenced from one sample in a study of patients and donors after allogeneic stem cell transplantation. TCRdb re-analysed the RT-PCR reads in MiXCR, keeping a single row per CDR3 protein. The sample records about 230,000 distinct CDR3 sequences, 13% to 15% being singletons. The specimen was blood, either unsorted or a sorted T cell fraction (not recorded which). The source of these receptors is a human donor who was either an allogeneic HSCT recipient or a stem cell or donor lymphocyte infusion donor (not recorded which). It is not recorded whose cells these are; they may come from a transplant donor.

This clonotype was observed a few times. J is TRBJ1-6 and V is TRBV10-3; perhaps TRBD1 as D (5 bases). Trimming cost V 2 bases and J 9 bases, with 14 bases left between them. In germline, CDR1 is ENHRY, CDR2 SYGVKD. This CDR3 has 15 residues. CDR3 nucleotides: TGTGCCATCAGTGAGGGGGGACCTCCTCGTTCACCCCTCCACTTT. It codes for CAISEGGPPRSPLHF.

CDR3: CASSLSPASGNTEAFF. The CDR3 DNA reads as TGCGCCAGCAGCTTGAGCCCGGCGAGCGGGAACACTGAAGCTTTCTTT. The chain joins TRBV5-1 to TRBJ1-1; D is unclear. This CDR3 comprises 16 residues. The germline V gene encodes CDR1 SGHRS and CDR2 YFSETQ. Trimming pared 1 base from V and 1 base from J, leaving 14 bases between.

This chain connects TRBV3-1 to TRBJ1-5; D uncertain. The germline gives CDR1 LGHDT, CDR2 YNNKEL (reference sequence). This CDR3 is built from 14 residues. Between the trimmed V and J ends, which lost 2 bases and 0 bases, there was a span of 5 bases. CDR3 amino acids: CASSQNPSNQPQHF. As DNA, the CDR3 is TGTGCCAGCAGCCAAAATCCTAGCAATCAGCCCCAGCATTTT.

This chain joins TRBV5-4 and TRBJ2-2; tentatively, D is TRBD1 (6 bases). CDR1 SGHNT and CDR2 YYREEE come from the germline V gene (reference sequence). V shed 0 bases and J shed 5 bases, with 11 bases lying between them. The CDR3 length is 15 residues. For the CDR3, the DNA is TGTGCCAGCAGCTTGGACAGGGTGGGAACCGGGGAGCTGTTTTTT. Translated: CASSLDRVGTGELFF.

There are a few counts of this clonotype. The chain combines TRBV9 with TRBJ2-7; TRBD2 matches at 7 bases. The CDR3 has 12 amino acids. V lost 4 bases to trimming and J lost 5 bases; unmatched junction nucleotides: 3. The germline V gene encodes CDR1 SGDLS and CDR2 YYNGEE. CDR3 residues: CASSTGTNEQYF. The CDR3 DNA reads TGTGCCAGCAGCACTGGGACTAACGAGCAGTACTTC.

This clonotype was seen a few times. V and J are TRBV3-1 and TRBJ1-1, with a tentative D call TRBD1 (5 bases). V lost 3 bases, J lost 4 bases, and 12 bases lay in between. The germline gives CDR1 LGHDT, CDR2 YNNKEL (reference sequence). CDR3 length: 14 amino acids. The CDR3 here is CASSQKVGTTEAFF. CDR3 in DNA: TGTGCCAGCAGCCAGAAGGTAGGGACCACTGAAGCTTTCTTT.

This clonotype was seen a few times. The DNA for the CDR3 is TGTGCCAGCAGCGGCGGGACAGGGATTGGTCTTTCTGGAAACACCATATATTTT. This sequence encodes CASSGGTGIGLSGNTIYF. The chain links TRBV5-6 to TRBJ1-3; 9 nucleotides align to TRBD1. V shed 4 bases and J 1 base; nucleotides not matched to a gene: 12. The CDR3 has 18 residues. Per germline, CDR1 SGHDT and CDR2 YYEEEE.

This clonotype was detected a few times. This chain links TRBV7-2 with TRBJ1-5; D remains unclear. With 3 bases removed from V and 4 bases from J, the gap between germline ends came to 10 bases. The CDR3 contains 14 residues. Germline V gene sequence: CDR1 SGHTA, CDR2 FQGNSA. CDR3 coding DNA: TGTGCCAGCAGCTTGATCCGGGGTAATCAGCCCCAGCATTTT. This sequence encodes CASSLIRGNQPQHF.

The rearrangement uses TRBV9 and TRBJ1-2, with 7 bases fitting TRBD1. V shed 3 bases, J shed 2 bases, and the junction held 13 bases outside the gene matches. The CDR3 is 17 amino acids. The germline V gene has CDR1 SGDLS and CDR2 YYNGEE. CDR3 sequence (DNA): TGTGCCAGCAGCGGAAGAACCGGGACAGACAGAAACTATGGCTACACCTTC. Amino acid sequence: CASSGRTGTDRNYGYTF.

This clonotype was recorded a few times. The genes are TRBV5-1 and TRBJ1-5, with D unresolved. This CDR3 spans 13 amino acids. Germline CDR1 is SGHRS and CDR2 is YFSETQ. V lost 0 bases to trimming and J lost 4 bases, with 5 bases between them. The CDR3 sequence is CASSLDFNQPQHF. For the CDR3, the DNA is TGCGCCAGCAGCTTGGATTTTAATCAGCCCCAGCATTTT.

This clonotype has a handful of counts. This chain joins TRBV11-3 and TRBJ2-1; 9 nucleotides agree with TRBD2. CDR3 length equals 15 residues. Unmatched junction bases numbered 3, after V lost 1 base and J lost 5 bases. Germline V gives CDR1 SGHNT, CDR2 YENEEA. CDR3 protein: CASSLGTSANNEQFF. CDR3 in DNA: TGTGCCAGCAGCTTAGGGACTAGCGCCAACAATGAGCAGTTCTTC.

This clonotype was counted between two and nine times. This CDR3 is CASSRDTNEKLFF. The CDR3 DNA reads TGTGCCAGCAGCCGGGATACTAATGAAAAACTGTTTTTT. V is TRBV2 and J is TRBJ1-4; D not resolved. CDR1 and CDR2 (germline): SNHLY, FYNNEI. The CDR3 is 13 residues long. The ends were cut back, 6 bases at V and 2 bases at J, with 7 bases in the middle.